This T cell receptor beta chain was recovered during a study of CD8+ T cells in alopecia areata. Study information: Tofacitinib ran for 6 to 18 months before 6 months off drug.

Treatment meaning: oral pan-JAK inhibitor, 5-10 mg twice daily. cDNA prepared by RNA extraction and subsequent reverse transcription served as the template for sequencing. Profiled with immunoSEQ multiplex PCR; TCRdb holds only in-frame clones, not every one. Of roughly 190,000 clones listed, 60% are singletons. Study results and limitations: In scalp and blood during tofacitinib, many expanded lesional clones persisted.

Remarks on this clone: Its cognate antigen is unknown.

This clonotype originated in a human donor with alopecia areata. The sequencing here drew on CD4+ T cells sorted from blood, taken at week 24, from a patient treated with tofacitinib.

The CDR3 coding sequence is TGTGCCAGCAGCTTCACAAGCCTATTCAATTCACCCCTCCACTTT. Amino acids: CASSFTSLFNSPLHF. The gene calls are TRBV7-2 and TRBJ1-6, with unresolved D. V lost 3 bases to trimming and J lost 7 bases, with 13 bases between them. Germline assignment: CDR1 SGHTA and CDR2 FQGNSA. The length of the CDR3 is 15 residues.